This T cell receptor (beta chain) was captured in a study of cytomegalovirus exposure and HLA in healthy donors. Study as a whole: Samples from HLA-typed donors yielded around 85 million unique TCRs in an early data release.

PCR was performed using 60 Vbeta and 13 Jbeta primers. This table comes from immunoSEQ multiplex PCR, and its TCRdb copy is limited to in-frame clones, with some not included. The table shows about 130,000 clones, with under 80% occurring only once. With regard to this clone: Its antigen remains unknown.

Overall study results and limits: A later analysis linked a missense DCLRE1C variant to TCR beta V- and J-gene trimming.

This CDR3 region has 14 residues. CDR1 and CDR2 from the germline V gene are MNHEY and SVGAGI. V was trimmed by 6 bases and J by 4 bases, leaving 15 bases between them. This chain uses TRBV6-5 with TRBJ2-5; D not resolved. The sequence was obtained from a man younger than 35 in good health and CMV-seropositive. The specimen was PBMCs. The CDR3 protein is CASRDGGGGETQYF. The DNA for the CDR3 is TGTGCCAGCAGAGACGGCGGCGGCGGAGAGACCCAGTACTTC.